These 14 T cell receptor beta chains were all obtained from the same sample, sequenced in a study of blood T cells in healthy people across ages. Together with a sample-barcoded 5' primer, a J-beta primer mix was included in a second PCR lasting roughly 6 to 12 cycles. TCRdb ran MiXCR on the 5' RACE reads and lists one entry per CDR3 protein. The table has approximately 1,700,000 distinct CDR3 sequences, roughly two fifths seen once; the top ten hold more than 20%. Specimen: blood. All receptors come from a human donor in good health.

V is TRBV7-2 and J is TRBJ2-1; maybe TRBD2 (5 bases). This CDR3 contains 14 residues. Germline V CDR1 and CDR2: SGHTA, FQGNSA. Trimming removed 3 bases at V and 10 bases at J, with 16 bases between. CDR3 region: CASSFRFLAYEQFF. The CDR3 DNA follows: TGTGCCAGCAGCTTCAGATTTCTAGCCTACGAGCAGTTCTTC.

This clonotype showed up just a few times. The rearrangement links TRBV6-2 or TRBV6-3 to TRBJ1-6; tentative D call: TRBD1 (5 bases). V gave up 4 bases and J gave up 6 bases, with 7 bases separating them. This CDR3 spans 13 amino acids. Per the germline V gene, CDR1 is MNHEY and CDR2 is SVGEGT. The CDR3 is CASSFGTNSPLHF. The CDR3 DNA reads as TGTGCCAGCAGTTTTGGGACTAATTCACCCCTCCACTTT.

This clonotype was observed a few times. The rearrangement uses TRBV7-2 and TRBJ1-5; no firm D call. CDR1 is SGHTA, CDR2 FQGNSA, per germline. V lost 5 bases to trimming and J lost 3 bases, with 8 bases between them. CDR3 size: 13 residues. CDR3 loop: CASSQSPNQPQHF. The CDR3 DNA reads TGTGCCAGCAGCCAAAGCCCCAATCAGCCCCAGCATTTT.

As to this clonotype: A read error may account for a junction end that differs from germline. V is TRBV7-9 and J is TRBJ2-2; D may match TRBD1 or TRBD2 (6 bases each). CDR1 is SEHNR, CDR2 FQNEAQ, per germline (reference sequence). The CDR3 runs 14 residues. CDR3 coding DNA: TGTGCCACTACAAGGGGGGCGAACATCGGGGAGCTGTTTTTT. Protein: CATTRGANIGELFF.

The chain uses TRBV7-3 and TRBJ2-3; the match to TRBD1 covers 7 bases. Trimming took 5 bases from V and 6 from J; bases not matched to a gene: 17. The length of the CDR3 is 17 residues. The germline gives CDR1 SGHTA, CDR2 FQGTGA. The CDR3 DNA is TGTGCCAGCAGCCTACAGGGGACCACCTCGTTTGTTGATACGCAGTATTTT. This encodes CASSLQGTTSFVDTQYF. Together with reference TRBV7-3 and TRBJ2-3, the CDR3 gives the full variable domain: GAGVSQTPSNKVTEKGKYVELRCDPISGHTALYWYRQSLGQGPEFLIYFQGTGAADDSGLPNDRFFAVRPEGSVSTLKIQRTERGDSAVYLCASSLQGTTSFVDTQYFGPGTRLTVL.

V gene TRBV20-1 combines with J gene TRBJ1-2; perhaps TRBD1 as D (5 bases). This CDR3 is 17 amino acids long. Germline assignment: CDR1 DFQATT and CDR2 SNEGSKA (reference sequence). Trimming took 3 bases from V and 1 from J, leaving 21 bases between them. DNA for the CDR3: TGCAGTGCTAGGCCTCACCTCGGGGGACTCTATAACTATGGCTACACCTTC. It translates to CSARPHLGGLYNYGYTF.

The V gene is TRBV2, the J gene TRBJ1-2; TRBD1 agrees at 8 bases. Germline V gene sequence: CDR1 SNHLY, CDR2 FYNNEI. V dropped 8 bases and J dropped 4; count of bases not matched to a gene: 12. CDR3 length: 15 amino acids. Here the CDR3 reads CASRSTRGLSYGYTF. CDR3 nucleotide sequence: TGTGCCAGCCGAAGTACCAGGGGGCTTAGCTATGGCTACACCTTC.

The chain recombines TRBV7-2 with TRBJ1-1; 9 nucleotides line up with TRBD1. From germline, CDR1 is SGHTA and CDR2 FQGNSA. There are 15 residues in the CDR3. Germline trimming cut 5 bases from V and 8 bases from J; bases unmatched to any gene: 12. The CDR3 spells CASSARDRAQAEAFF. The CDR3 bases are TGTGCCAGCAGCGCCCGGGACAGGGCTCAGGCGGAAGCTTTCTTT.

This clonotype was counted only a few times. CDR3: CASTKEAGYGYTF. The CDR3 nucleotides are TGTGCCAGCACAAAAGAGGCAGGGTATGGCTACACCTTC. This rearrangement joins TRBV12-3 or TRBV12-4 to TRBJ1-2, with D possibly matching TRBD1 (5 bases). The V end lost 7 bases, the J end lost 5 bases, and 14 bases lay between the germline ends. There are 13 residues in the CDR3.

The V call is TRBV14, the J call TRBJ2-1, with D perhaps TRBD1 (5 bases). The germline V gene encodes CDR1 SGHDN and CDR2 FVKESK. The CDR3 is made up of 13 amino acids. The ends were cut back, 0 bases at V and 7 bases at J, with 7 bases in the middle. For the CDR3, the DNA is TGTGCCAGCAGCCAAGATTACAGGAATGAGCAGTTCTTC. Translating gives CASSQDYRNEQFF.

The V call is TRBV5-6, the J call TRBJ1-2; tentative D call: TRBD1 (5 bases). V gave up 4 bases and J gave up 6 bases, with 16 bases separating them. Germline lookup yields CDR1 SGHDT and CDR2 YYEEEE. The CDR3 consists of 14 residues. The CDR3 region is CASSPPGTGDGYTF. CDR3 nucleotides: TGTGCCAGCAGCCCACCCGGGACCGGAGATGGCTACACCTTC.

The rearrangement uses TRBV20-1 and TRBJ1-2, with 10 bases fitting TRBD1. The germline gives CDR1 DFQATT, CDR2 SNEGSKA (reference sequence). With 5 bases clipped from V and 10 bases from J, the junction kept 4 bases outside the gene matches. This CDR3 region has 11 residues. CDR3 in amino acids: CSALTGGAYTF. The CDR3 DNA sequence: TGCAGTGCTTTGACAGGGGGCGCCTACACCTTC.

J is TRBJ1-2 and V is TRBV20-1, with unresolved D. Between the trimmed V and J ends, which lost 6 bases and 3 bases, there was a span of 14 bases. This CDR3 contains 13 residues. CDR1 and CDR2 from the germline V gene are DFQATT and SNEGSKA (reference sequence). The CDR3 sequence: CSAHSILDYGYTF. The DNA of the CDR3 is TGCAGTGCCCACAGTATCCTCGACTATGGCTACACCTTC.

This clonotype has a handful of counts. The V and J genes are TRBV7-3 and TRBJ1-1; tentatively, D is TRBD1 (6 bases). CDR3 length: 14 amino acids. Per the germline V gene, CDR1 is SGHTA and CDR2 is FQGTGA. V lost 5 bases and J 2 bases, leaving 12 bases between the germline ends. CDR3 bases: TGTGCCAGCAGCCGTGGGGGGCCTAACACTGAAGCTTTCTTT. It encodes CASSRGGPNTEAFF.